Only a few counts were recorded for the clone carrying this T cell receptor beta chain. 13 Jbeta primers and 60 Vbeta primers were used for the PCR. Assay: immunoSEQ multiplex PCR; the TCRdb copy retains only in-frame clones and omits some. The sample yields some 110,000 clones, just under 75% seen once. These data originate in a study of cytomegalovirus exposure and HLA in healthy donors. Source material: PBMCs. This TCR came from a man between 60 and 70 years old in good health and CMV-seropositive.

The CDR3 DNA reads as TGCGCCAGCAGCCCGTACCATGCAGACTCTGGAAACACCATATATTTT. Its protein product is CASSPYHADSGNTIYF. The chain is built from TRBV5-1 and TRBJ1-3; D is uncertain. The CDR3 has 16 amino acids. V lost 4 bases, J lost 0 bases, and 14 bases lay in between. CDR1 is SGHRS and CDR2 is YFSETQ in the germline V gene.